This is a list of T cell receptor beta chains from one sample in a study of blood T cell repertoires in COVID-19. TCRdb's table, derived via immunoSEQ multiplex PCR, lists solely in-frame clones and lacks some. This sample has tens of thousands of clones, with roughly three quarters found just once. Material: peripheral blood. These TCRs come from a man in his sixties or seventies with active or convalescent COVID-19. The CDR3 runs from the conserved cysteine through the conserved F or W. The D gene is left open where the match is weak. Expanded clones are given a class, and other clones once, few, many or no size at all.

TRBV7-6	NA	TRBJ1-5	NA	TGTGCCAGCAGCCGCGGGGGCCGTAATAGCAATCAGCCCCAGCATTTT	CASSRGGRNSNQPQHF
TRBV18	NA	TRBJ2-5	NA	TGTGCCAGCTCACCTCCTATAGCAGAGCAAGAGACCCAGTACTTC	CASSPPIAEQETQYF
TRBV19	TRBD2	TRBJ2-3	NA	TGTGCCGTACGGGGGGACGCGACCACGCAGTATTTT	CAVRGDATTQYF
TRBV28	TRBD1	TRBJ2-6	NA	TGTGCCAGCAGCCGAAACAGGGGATCGGGGGCCAACGTCCTGACTTTC	CASSRNRGSGANVLTF
TRBV19	TRBD1	TRBJ2-1	NA	TGTGCCAGTAGGAACGACAGGGGAGGAATCTATGAGCAGTTCTTC	CASRNDRGGIYEQFF
TRBV2	TRBD2	TRBJ2-1	NA	TGTGCCAGTTCGGGACTAGCCAATGAGCAGTTCTTC	CASSGLANEQFF
TRBV12-3/TRBV12-4	TRBD1	TRBJ1-5	NA	TGTGCCAGCAGCACCGGGACAGGGGGAACCCAGCATTTT	CASSTGTGGTQHF
TRBV7-8	TRBD1	TRBJ1-3	once	TGTGCCAGCAGCTCTCAGAGGACAGGGGGAAACACCATATATTTT	CASSSQRTGGNTIYF
TRBV9	NA	TRBJ2-5	NA	TGTGCCAGCAGCTCTATGGGGGGGCCCGAGACCCAGTACTTC	CASSSMGGPETQYF
TRBV5-6	TRBD1	TRBJ1-2	NA	TGTGCCAGCAGCTTTGGGCAGGGGGTAAATGGCTACACCTTC	CASSFGQGVNGYTF
TRBV4-1	NA	TRBJ1-2	NA	TGCGCCAGCAGCCAAGATCGGGCAGGGGTCCTTCGTGGCTACACCTTC	CASSQDRAGVLRGYTF
TRBV9	NA	TRBJ2-1	NA	TGTGCCTCGGCTAGCGAAGTCTCCTACAATGAGCAGTTCTTC	CASASEVSYNEQFF
TRBV6-5	TRBD1	TRBJ1-2	NA	TGTGCCAGCAGGACCAGACAGGGCGACTATGGCTACACCTTC	CASRTRQGDYGYTF
TRBV12-3/TRBV12-4	TRBD1	TRBJ2-7	NA	TGTGCCAGCAGTCATGGGACAGACTACGAGCAGTACTTC	CASSHGTDYEQYF
TRBV6-5	NA	TRBJ1-5	few	TGTGCCAGCAGCGATCCCCGCGGCCAGCCCCAGCATTTT	CASSDPRGQPQHF